Listed below are T cell receptor beta chains from one sample, sequenced in a study of T cell responses to AZD1222 COVID-19 vaccine. Data came from immunoSEQ multiplex PCR; TCRdb stores just in-frame clones and leaves some out. The sample lists approximately 99,000 clones, roughly 90% occurring once. This specimen consisted of peripheral blood, obtained 28 days after the second AZD1222 dose. These receptors were collected from an adult who received the AZD1222 COVID-19 vaccine. CDR3s include the opening cysteine and the closing phenylalanine or tryptophan. A D gene is named only where the DNA matches it firmly. Expanded clones get a size class; other rows say once, few or many, or leave the size out.

TRBD2	NA	TRBV7-9	TRBJ2-1	CASPPRLAGDEQFF	TGTGCCAGTCCCCCCCGGCTAGCGGGAGATGAGCAGTTCTTC
NA	NA	TRBV20-1	TRBJ1-1	CSAGGGTEAFF	TGCAGTGCCGGGGGGGGCACTGAAGCTTTCTTT
NA	NA	TRBV7-9	TRBJ2-1	CASSSTLGRNEQFF	TGTGCCAGCAGCTCAACCCTGGGACGCAATGAGCAGTTCTTC
NA	NA	TRBV7-2	TRBJ1-5	CASSPATGQPQHF	TGTGCCAGCAGCCCCGCTACAGGTCAGCCCCAGCATTTT
TRBD2	NA	TRBV20-1	TRBJ2-1	CSASMPSGSYNEQFF	TGCAGTGCTAGTATGCCTAGCGGGAGCTACAATGAGCAGTTCTTC
NA	NA	TRBV28	TRBJ2-7	CASSSRLVSLYEQYF	TGTGCCAGCAGTTCGAGACTAGTCAGCTTATACGAGCAGTACTTC
TRBD1	NA	TRBV28	TRBJ1-3	CASSVGQAVSGNTIYF	TGTGCCAGCAGTGTGGGACAGGCCGTCTCTGGAAACACCATATATTTT
NA	NA	TRBV28	TRBJ2-3	CASSLDRLSTDTQYF	TGTGCCAGCAGCCTAGACAGATTAAGCACAGATACGCAGTATTTT
NA	NA	TRBV2	TRBJ2-7	CASSERDSKSYEQYF	TGTGCCAGCAGTGAACGGGACTCGAAGTCCTACGAGCAGTACTTC
NA	few	TRBV21-1	TRBJ2-7	CASSTRQGLYEQYF	TGTGCCAGCAGCACGAGACAGGGGTTGTACGAGCAGTACTTC
NA	NA	TRBV6-5	TRBJ1-3	CASRDSSGNTIYF	TGTGCCAGCAGGGACAGTTCTGGAAACACCATATATTTT
NA	few	TRBV6-9	TRBJ2-7	CASSPPKRYEQYF	TGTGCCAGCAGCCCGCCCAAAAGGTACGAGCAGTACTTC
NA	NA	TRBV18	TRBJ1-2	CASSPGHGYGYTF	TGTGCCAGCTCACCAGGGCATGGCTATGGCTACACCTTC
NA	NA	TRBV7-2	TRBJ1-1	CASSETRGVTEAFF	TGTGCCAGCAGCGAAACACGGGGAGTGACTGAAGCTTTCTTT
NA	NA	TRBV5-1	TRBJ1-4	CASSLVAARSNEKLFF	TGCGCCAGCAGCTTGGTGGCAGCTCGGTCTAATGAAAAACTGTTTTTT
NA	NA	TRBV12-3/TRBV12-4	TRBJ2-5	CASTPNNQETQYF	TGTGCCAGCACACCCAATAATCAAGAGACCCAGTACTTC
NA	NA	TRBV7-7	TRBJ2-1	CAGRVPHFYNEQFF	TGTGCCGGCAGGGTCCCTCATTTCTACAATGAGCAGTTCTTC
NA	few	TRBV5-1	TRBJ1-2	CASSLDRDGYTF	TGCGCCAGCAGCTTGGACAGGGATGGCTACACCTTC
NA	NA	TRBV28	TRBJ1-2	CASSGDTFFNYGYTF	TGTGCCAGCAGTGGGGACACCTTCTTTAACTATGGCTACACCTTC
TRBD2	NA	TRBV9	TRBJ2-1	CASSVGGTSGRGEQFF	TGTGCCAGCAGCGTAGGGGGGACTAGCGGGAGGGGTGAGCAGTTCTTC
NA	NA	TRBV7-9	TRBJ1-4	CASSSTGTRGEKLFF	TGTGCCAGCAGCTCTACAGGGACTCGTGGTGAAAAACTGTTTTTT
TRBD2	NA	TRBV7-6	TRBJ2-3	CASSLMGLASTDTQYF	TGTGCCAGCAGCTTAATGGGACTAGCGTCCACAGATACGCAGTATTTT
NA	NA	TRBV5-8	TRBJ1-2	CASSFLQGNYGYTF	TGTGCCAGCAGCTTTCTTCAGGGGAACTATGGCTACACCTTC
TRBD2	NA	TRBV7-8	TRBJ2-3	CASSFSGRSDTQYF	TGTGCCAGCAGCTTCAGCGGGAGGTCAGATACGCAGTATTTT
NA	once	TRBV28	TRBJ2-7	CATETSGYEQYF	TGTGCCACCGAGACATCGGGCTACGAGCAGTACTTC
TRBD2	NA	TRBV30	TRBJ2-1	CAWSPSGSSYNEQFF	TGTGCCTGGAGCCCAAGCGGGAGCTCCTACAATGAGCAGTTCTTC
NA	NA	TRBV24-1	TRBJ2-1	CATSDFSRGAHNEQFF	TGTGCCACCAGTGATTTTTCTCGAGGGGCCCACAATGAGCAGTTCTTC
NA	NA	TRBV7-2	TRBJ2-1	CASSLEQVVNEQFF	TGTGCCAGCAGCTTAGAGCAGGTCGTCAATGAGCAGTTCTTC
NA	NA	TRBV24-1	TRBJ1-5	CATSETDGNQPQHF	TGTGCCACCAGTGAGACAGACGGCAATCAGCCCCAGCATTTT
TRBD2	once	TRBV5-1	TRBJ2-3	CASSLVAGGDGDTQYF	TGCGCCAGCAGCTTGGTAGCGGGAGGTGATGGGGATACGCAGTATTTT
NA	NA	TRBV24-1	TRBJ2-3	CATSDQVVGTQYF	TGTGCCACCAGTGACCAAGTAGTGGGTACGCAGTATTTT
TRBD1	NA	TRBV5-5	TRBJ2-5	CASSSGTAGETQYF	TGTGCCAGCAGCTCCGGGACAGCAGGCGAGACCCAGTACTTC
NA	NA	TRBV10-3	TRBJ1-6	CAITRGGYNSPLHF	TGTGCCATCACAAGGGGGGGCTATAATTCACCCCTCCACTTT
NA	NA	TRBV25-1	TRBJ1-1	CASSEDPRQAFF	TGTGCCAGCAGTGAAGACCCACGACAAGCTTTCTTT
NA	once	TRBV6-2/TRBV6-3	TRBJ1-5	CASSYQGYSNQPQHF	TGTGCCAGCAGTTACCAGGGGTATAGCAATCAGCCCCAGCATTTT
NA	NA	TRBV28	TRBJ2-7	CASSSSQGRYEQYF	TGTGCCAGCAGTTCCTCACAGGGGAGGTACGAGCAGTACTTC
TRBD1	NA	TRBV11-2	TRBJ2-7	CASRKTGASYEQYF	TGTGCCAGCAGAAAGACAGGGGCCTCCTACGAGCAGTACTTC
TRBD2	NA	TRBV4-3	TRBJ2-3	CASSRGLAGGPDTQYF	TGCGCCAGCAGCCGCGGACTAGCGGGAGGGCCAGATACGCAGTATTTT
NA	NA	TRBV14	TRBJ2-2	CASSGQLTGELFF	TGTGCCAGCAGCGGACAGCTCACCGGGGAGCTGTTTTTT
NA	NA	TRBV12-3/TRBV12-4	TRBJ2-2	CASRNRGELFF	TGTGCCAGCAGGAACCGGGGGGAGCTGTTTTTT
TRBD1	NA	TRBV6-5	TRBJ1-6	CASSYSRTGDSPLHF	TGTGCCAGCAGTTACTCGAGGACAGGGGACTCACCCCTCCACTTT
NA	NA	TRBV7-9	TRBJ1-3	CASSPGPTSGNTIYF	TGTGCCAGCAGCCCCGGCCCTACCTCTGGAAACACCATATATTTT
NA	NA	TRBV5-1	TRBJ1-1	CASSFTTTENTEAFF	TGCGCCAGCAGCTTCACGACCACAGAGAACACTGAAGCTTTCTTT
TRBD1	few	TRBV7-2	TRBJ1-1	CATKLGLTGDAEAFF	TGTGCCACCAAGCTTGGGCTGACAGGGGACGCTGAAGCTTTCTTT
NA	NA	TRBV10-3	TRBJ2-3	CAISPVSPDTQYF	TGTGCCATCAGCCCGGTGTCTCCAGATACGCAGTATTTT
NA	once	TRBV5-1	TRBJ1-1	CASSFVGGDTEAFF	TGCGCCAGCAGCTTTGTGGGGGGCGATACTGAAGCTTTCTTT
NA	NA	TRBV18	TRBJ1-1	CASSPGGNTEAFF	TGTGCCAGCTCACCTGGGGGAAACACTGAAGCTTTCTTT
NA	NA	TRBV28	TRBJ2-5	CASSLRVLQETQYF	TGTGCCAGCAGTTTGCGGGTCCTCCAAGAGACCCAGTACTTC
NA	NA	TRBV12-3/TRBV12-4	TRBJ1-6	CASTTGGSPLHF	TGTGCCAGCACCACGGGAGGCTCACCCCTCCACTTT
TRBD1	NA	TRBV29-1	TRBJ1-4	CSVKMTGEKLFF	TGCAGCGTTAAAATGACAGGGGAAAAACTGTTTTTT
NA	NA	TRBV19	TRBJ2-6	CASSIVTRAHSGANVLTF	TGTGCCAGTAGTATAGTCACCCGGGCCCACTCTGGGGCCAACGTCCTGACTTTC
NA	NA	TRBV18	TRBJ1-6	CASSPQRVNNSPLHF	TGTGCCAGCTCACCACAACGGGTCAATAATTCACCCCTCCACTTT
TRBD2	once	TRBV5-1	TRBJ2-1	CASSLTREGYNEQFF	TGCGCCAGCAGTTTAACGCGGGAGGGCTACAATGAGCAGTTCTTC
NA	NA	TRBV15	TRBJ1-2	CATSRDQTVKVF	TGTGCCACCAGCAGAGATCAGACGGTAAAGGTCTTC
TRBD1	NA	TRBV5-5	TRBJ2-4	CASSPRRDRINIQYF	TGTGCCAGCAGCCCCCGCAGGGACAGGATTAACATTCAGTACTTC
TRBD1	NA	TRBV18	TRBJ1-3	CASSLGQGVSGNTIYF	TGTGCCAGCTCATTGGGACAGGGAGTCTCTGGAAACACCATATATTTT
NA	few	TRBV3-1/TRBV3-2	TRBJ1-6	CASSQGGPLLNSPLHF	TGTGCCAGCAGCCAAGGAGGCCCACTCTTAAATTCACCCCTCCACTTT